The 14 T cell receptor beta chains given below trace back to one sample, sequenced in a study of tumor and adjacent non-tumor tissue in lung cancer. TCRbeta libraries were built with three rounds of nested PCR, modified from ARM-PCR. TCRdb reprocessed the multiplex PCR reads via MiXCR and lists one record per CDR3 protein. The data hold 70,000 to 90,000 distinct CDR3 sequences, with approximately 78% observed a single time. The template was RNA from unsorted bulk tissue. Distant lung tissue was collected more than 3 cm away from the tumor edge. The specimen was distant non-tumor lung tissue. The source of these receptors is a man in his sixties with non-small cell lung cancer.

Worth noting for this clonotype: Germline and junction disagree at one end, which may indicate a read error. The V gene is TRBV11-2, the J gene TRBJ1-2; 9 bases line up with TRBD1. CDR3 length: 17 amino acids. Germline assignment: CDR1 SGHAT and CDR2 FQNNGV. DNA of the CDR3: TGTGGCAGCAGCCCCGTGGCGGGACAGGGCTTCAACTATGGCTACACCTTC. It yields the protein CGSSPVAGQGFNYGYTF.

On this clonotype: A junction end diverges from the germline sequence, so it may reflect a read error. The chain links TRBV6-4 to TRBJ2-3, with D unclear. The CDR3 totals 13 residues. Per germline, CDR1 MRHNA and CDR2 SNTAGT. CDR3 nucleotide sequence: TGTGCCATCAGTGACTCCCGCACAGATACGCAGTATTTT. Encoded protein: CAISDSRTDTQYF.

On this clonotype: Relative to the germline gene, one junction end is altered; a read error may explain this. The rearrangement joins TRBV11-2 to TRBJ1-6, with D possibly being TRBD1 (6 bases). CDR1 is SGHAT, CDR2 FQNNGV, per germline. The CDR3 has 15 residues. The DNA of the CDR3 is TGTGCCTGCAGCTTAGGAGGGGACAAAAATTCACCCGTCCACTTT. Its protein is CACSLGGDKNSPVHF.

Of note for this clonotype: The CDR3 does not end in the conserved phenylalanine or tryptophan, so this is likely a read error. V gene TRBV11-2 combines with J gene TRBJ2-6, with 11 bases that match TRBD2. V lost 6 bases and J lost 5; bases outside the gene matches: 12. The CDR3 covers 18 residues. The germline V gene encodes CDR1 SGHAT and CDR2 FQNNGV. CDR3 in DNA: TGTGCCAGCAGTCCAACTAGCGGGGGAGCCACCTGGGCCAACGTCCTGACTCCC. It encodes CASSPTSGGATWANVLTP.

About this clonotype itself: The junction shows a germline mismatch at one end, possibly a read error. Here the CDR3 reads CASSEVAEGADTQYF. CDR3 nucleotide sequence: TGTGCAAGCAGTGAAGTAGCGGAGGGGGCAGATACGCAGTATTTT. This chain connects TRBV6-1 to TRBJ2-3; D could derive from TRBD1 or TRBD2 (6 bases each). CDR1 and CDR2 from the germline V gene are MNHNS and SASEGT. The CDR3 has 15 residues.

Concerning this clonotype: The junction shows a germline mismatch at one end, possibly a read error. The rearrangement uses TRBV7-9 and TRBJ1-6, with 11 bases fitting TRBD1. This CDR3 is built from 19 residues. Germline V gene sequence: CDR1 SEHNR, CDR2 FQNEAQ (reference sequence). For the CDR3, the DNA is TGTACCAGCAGCTTGGCCCTTCGCCATGGACAGGGGGCGTATTCACCCCTCCACTTT. It yields the protein CTSSLALRHGQGAYSPLHF.

This clonotype has a handful of counts. The junction departs from germline at one end; a sequencing error may be responsible. The chain carries TRBV24-1 and TRBJ2-7; TRBD2 might be the D (5 bases). The CDR3 is 14 amino acids. Germline V gene data show CDR1 as KGHDR and CDR2 as SFDVKD. DNA for the CDR3: TGTGCCACTAGTGGCCTTCCGGACTTCTACGAGCAGTACTTC. Protein product: CATSGLPDFYEQYF.

This clonotype came up many times. The CDR3 region has the DNA TGCGCCAGCGGGGCTCCGGGACAGGGAGAAGGCGATGAGCAGTTCTTC. This gives the protein CASGAPGQGEGDEQFF. The V and J genes are TRBV10-1 and TRBJ2-1; TRBD1 matches at 9 bases. The CDR3 is made up of 16 amino acids. Unmatched junction bases numbered 16, after V lost 8 bases and J lost 8 bases. Germline V gives CDR1 WNHNN, CDR2 SYGVQD (reference sequence).

This clonotype appeared many times. V gene TRBV20-1 combines with J gene TRBJ2-7; 7 bases line up with TRBD2. Germline V gene sequence: CDR1 DFQATT, CDR2 SNEGSKA (reference sequence). The CDR3 covers 13 residues. Trimming removed 3 bases from V and 2 bases from J; junction bases left unmatched: 4. The CDR3 region is CSARASGTYEQYF. As DNA, the CDR3 is TGCAGTGCTAGGGCTAGCGGCACCTACGAGCAGTACTTC.

Remarks on this clonotype: The junction departs from germline at one end; a sequencing error may be responsible. The chain carries TRBV12-3 or TRBV12-4 and TRBJ1-1; 8 bases align to TRBD1. The CDR3 runs to 16 residues. Here the CDR3 reads CASSLADRAGNTEAFF. The CDR3 DNA reads as TGTGCCAGTAGTTTAGCGGACAGGGCTGGGAACACTGAAGCTTTCTTT.

On this clonotype: This likely comes from a read error, as the CDR3 has no conserved phenylalanine or tryptophan at its end. The J gene is TRBJ2-2, the V gene TRBV11-2; 10 nucleotides agree with TRBD2. CDR3 length: 17 amino acids. Germline V gene sequence: CDR1 SGHAT, CDR2 FQNNGV. In DNA, the CDR3 is TGTGGCAGCAGTTTAGCTAGCGGGGGTACGAACACCGGGGAGCTGTTTTCT. Translation gives CGSSLASGGTNTGELFS.

The J gene is TRBJ2-1, the V gene TRBV7-3, with TRBD2 matching over 12 bases. Germline V gives CDR1 SGHTA, CDR2 FQGTGA. There are 16 residues in the CDR3. J gave up 4 bases and V 3 bases, and 4 bases lay outside the gene matches. The DNA for the CDR3 is TGTGCCAGCAGCTTGACTAGCGGGAGCGGTTACAATGAGCAGTTCTTC. Translated: CASSLTSGSGYNEQFF.

This clonotype was seen a single time. An end of the junction does not agree with germline; a read error may underlie this. The chain joins TRBV12-3 or TRBV12-4 to TRBJ2-5, with TRBD2 matching 13 bases. The CDR3 runs 24 residues. CDR3 protein: CASSLVRGTGDELAGGHTQVTQYF. DNA for the CDR3: TGTGCCAGCAGTCTGGTTAGAGGGACAGGGGACGAACTAGCGGGAGGGCACACTCAAGTGACCCAGTACTTC.

A note on this clonotype: One end of the junction is discordant with germline, which a read error may explain. This chain links TRBV6-5 with TRBJ1-2; 12 positions match TRBD1. Germline V gene lookup returns CDR1 MNHEY and CDR2 SVGAGI. The CDR3 runs 17 residues. The CDR3 here is CASSQQPGQGALYGYIF. The CDR3 DNA reads as TGTGCGAGCAGTCAACAACCGGGACAGGGGGCCCTCTATGGCTACATCTTC.